This T cell receptor beta chain was obtained from a study of CD8 T cells in Susac syndrome. V was cut by 6 bases and J by 4 bases, with 15 bases left in between. The CDR3 totals 15 residues. TCR beta sequencing was performed on blood CD8+ and CD4+ T cells. With random hexamers, reverse transcription was performed on about 0.45 to 1 ug of RNA. By means of immunoSEQ multiplex PCR, TCR beta CDR3 spanning 54 Vbeta and 13 Jbeta underwent amplification. TCRdb re-analysed the immunoSEQ multiplex PCR reads in MiXCR, keeping a single row per CDR3 protein. The sample carries 77,000 or so distinct CDR3 sequences, approximately 94% recorded once.

The sequence came from a human donor with Susac syndrome. What was sequenced was CD4+ T cells from PBMCs. V is TRBV12-3 or TRBV12-4 and J is TRBJ2-2, with D perhaps assigned TRBD1 or TRBD2 (5 bases each). The CDR3 DNA reads TGTGCCAGCAGACCGAGGGGCATGAGCACCGGGGAGCTGTTTTTT. It encodes CASRPRGMSTGELFF.